These 2 T cell receptor beta chains were sequenced from one sample in a study of response to subunit inactivated influenza vaccine. TCRdb called the RT-PCR reads again in MiXCR, with one record for every CDR3 protein. The sample holds roughly 540,000 distinct CDR3 sequences, approximately 20% seen once. The sample was also linked to a second study, of T cells expressing NK-cell markers. That paper notes: For TCR beta, cDNA was produced by 5'RACE template switching with UMIs.

The sequencing used CD4+ T cells sorted from PBMCs, collected about 13 days after vaccination. Receptors originate from a man between 50 and 59 years old who received an inactivated influenza vaccine.

In this sample, this clonotype turned up a few times. The chain carries TRBV5-6 and TRBJ1-2; a weak D match, TRBD1 (5 bases). Germline V CDR1 and CDR2: SGHDT, YYEEEE. The CDR3 is made up of 16 amino acids. V gave up 1 base and J gave up 4 bases, with 17 bases separating them. The CDR3 region is CASSLFWGSNPYGYTF. The CDR3 nucleotides read TGTGCCAGCAGCTTGTTTTGGGGGTCTAATCCCTATGGCTACACCTTC. The variable domain in full, completed from reference TRBV5-6 and TRBJ1-2, reads DAGVTQSPTHLIKTRGQQVTLRCSPKSGHDTVSWYQQALGQGPQFIFQYYEEEERQRGNFPDRFSGHQFPNYSSELNVNALLLGDSALYLCASSLFWGSNPYGYTFGSGTRLTVV.

On this clonotype itself: The junction does not match germline at one end; this may be a read error. The V call is TRBV3-1, the J call TRBJ1-1; 9 bases are shared with TRBD1. CDR1 and CDR2 (germline): LGHDT, YNNKEL (reference sequence). This CDR3 region has 15 residues. For the CDR3, the DNA is TGTGCCAGCTGCCAACAGGGGGCGGCGAACACTGAAGCTTTCTTT. Protein product: CASCQQGAANTEAFF.